A single sample gave rise to the 15 T cell receptor beta chains below, sequenced in a study of blood T cell repertoires in COVID-19. The assay was immunoSEQ multiplex PCR, and TCRdb's table has in-frame clones only and misses some. This table holds 150,000 to 200,000 clones, about 86% found once. What was sequenced was peripheral blood. These receptors were collected from a woman of 80 years or more in a cohort sampled during active or convalescent COVID-19.

The CDR3 loop reads CASSYTRSSSYEQYF. In nucleotides, the CDR3 is TGTGCCAGCAGTTATACAAGATCCTCCTCCTACGAGCAGTACTTC. The chain is built from TRBV6-2 or TRBV6-3 and TRBJ2-7; D not certain. There are 15 residues in the CDR3. In germline, CDR1 is MNHEY, CDR2 SVGEGT. V lost 3 bases to trimming and J lost 0 bases, with 12 bases between them.

The chain uses TRBV2 and TRBJ1-2; TRBD1 matches at 7 bases. Germline V lookup: CDR1 SNHLY, CDR2 FYNNEI. V shed 5 bases, J shed 6 bases, and the junction held 21 bases outside the gene matches. This CDR3 spans 18 amino acids. CDR3 sequence reads: CASSRRAILLTGSDGYTF. The CDR3, as DNA: TGTGCCAGCAGTAGACGAGCTATTTTATTGACAGGGTCGGATGGCTACACCTTC.

V is TRBV9 and J is TRBJ1-3; 7 nucleotides agree with TRBD1. Germline V CDR1 and CDR2: SGDLS, YYNGEE. CDR3 length: 14 amino acids. Trimming cost V 2 bases and J 6 bases; bases outside gene matches: 5. CDR3 bases: TGTGCCAGCAGCGTCGAAGGGGGCGAAAACACCATATATTTT. This encodes CASSVEGGENTIYF.

This chain joins TRBV30 and TRBJ1-4; 7 bases are shared with TRBD1. Germline loops: CDR1 GTSNPN, CDR2 SVGIG (reference sequence). The V and J ends lost 2 bases and 7 bases, in that order; junction bases with no gene match: 10. This CDR3 region has 15 residues. CDR3 DNA: TGTGCCTGGAGTCAACATCAGGGGGTCGGTGAAAAACTGTTTTTT. It encodes CAWSQHQGVGEKLFF.

The chain joins TRBV28 to TRBJ2-5, with D possibly TRBD1 on 5 matching bases. Germline-derived CDR1 and CDR2 are MDHEN and SYDVKM. The V gene lost 3 bases and the J gene lost 2 bases, with 13 bases spanning the gap. There are 15 residues in the CDR3. In DNA form, the CDR3 reads TGTGCCAGCAGTTTGGGCAGGGTGGAACAAGAGACCCAGTACTTC. Amino acids: CASSLGRVEQETQYF.

Of note for this clone: The same CDR3 can be traced to other DNA sequences in this sample. The V gene is TRBV3-1 (or the pseudogene TRBV3-2), the J gene TRBJ2-5; 9 bases line up with TRBD1. The J segment lost 4 bases and the V segment lost 3 bases, leaving 3 bases of the junction unmatched. Germline V gene data show CDR1 as LGHDT and CDR2 as YNNKEL (reference sequence). CDR3 length: 14 residues. The DNA for the CDR3 is TGTGCCAGCAGCCAGACAGGGGGAGGAGAGACCCAGTACTTC. It is translated as CASSQTGGGETQYF.

In this sample, this clone turned up once. The chain recombines TRBV28 with TRBJ1-2; D is uncertain. Germline-derived CDR1 and CDR2 are MDHEN and SYDVKM. Trimming pared 1 base from V and 4 bases from J, leaving 13 bases between. The CDR3 sequence is 15 residues long. In DNA, the CDR3 is TGTGCCAGCAGTTTATCCCGAGGTGGTCTCTATGGCTACACCTTC. Amino acids: CASSLSRGGLYGYTF.

This clone appeared a single time. The chain joins TRBV24-1 to TRBJ2-5, with 8 bases matching TRBD2. The V and J ends lost 5 bases and 4 bases, in that order; junction bases with no gene match: 14. The V gene's germline CDR1 is KGHDR and CDR2 SFDVKD. This CDR3 is 17 amino acids long. The CDR3 here is CATSAFRWGSGVETQYF. The CDR3 coding sequence is TGTGCCACCAGTGCCTTCCGTTGGGGTAGCGGGGTAGAGACCCAGTACTTC.

The chain employs TRBV2 and TRBJ1-2; TRBD1 matches at 12 bases. This CDR3 contains 19 residues. With 3 bases clipped from V and 6 bases from J, the junction kept 17 bases outside the gene matches. CDR1 is SNHLY and CDR2 is FYNNEI in the germline V gene. CDR3 loop: CASSESVGTGGLIKDGYTF. The CDR3 DNA reads as TGTGCCAGCAGTGAGTCGGTTGGGACAGGGGGCCTAATTAAGGATGGCTACACCTTC.

In its sample, this clone was seen a few times. The chain carries TRBV5-1 and TRBJ2-5; unclear D gene. This CDR3 has 11 residues. Germline V CDR1 and CDR2: SGHRS, YFSETQ. V was clipped by 5 bases and J by 4 bases, with 6 bases between them. CDR3 sequence (DNA): TGCGCCAGCAGGCGGCGAGAGACCCAGTACTTC. Translating it yields CASRRRETQYF.

The chain joins TRBV6-4 to TRBJ1-1; perhaps TRBD1 as D (6 bases). The germline CDR1 and CDR2 sequences are MRHNA and SNTAGT. V lost 3 bases to trimming and J lost 1 base, with 12 bases between them. The CDR3 is 15 amino acids. The DNA of the CDR3 is TGTGCCAGCAGTGAGGGGGCTGGATCGAACACTGAAGCTTTCTTT. Protein product: CASSEGAGSNTEAFF.

This clone is a singleton in its sample. The rearrangement uses TRBV18 and TRBJ1-6, with D unclear. The V gene lost 3 bases and the J gene lost 7 bases, with 16 bases spanning the gap. Germline V gives CDR1 KGHSH, CDR2 LQKENI. This CDR3 comprises 16 residues. CDR3 DNA: TGTGCCAGCTCACCTGGTACCACTTTGGTGAATTCACCCCTCCACTTT. This gives the protein CASSPGTTLVNSPLHF.

The V gene is TRBV11-3, the J gene TRBJ2-5; TRBD1 might be the D (6 bases). V was trimmed by 3 bases and J by 2 bases, leaving 13 bases between them. The CDR3 is 15 residues long. Germline-derived CDR1 and CDR2 are SGHNT and YENEEA. Here the CDR3 DNA reads TGTGCCAGCAGCTTTGGGACAAGCTTTCAAGAGACCCAGTACTTC. This encodes CASSFGTSFQETQYF.

The chain couples TRBV7-8 to TRBJ1-5, with D unresolved. The length of the CDR3 is 15 residues. Germline V gene data show CDR1 as SGHVS and CDR2 as FQNEAQ. Trimming stripped 5 bases from V and 2 bases from J, with 13 bases between. The CDR3 sequence is CASSPHVGGNQPQHF. DNA for the CDR3: TGTGCCAGCAGCCCGCATGTCGGGGGCAATCAGCCCCAGCATTTT.

J is TRBJ1-2 and V is TRBV29-1; D is perhaps TRBD1 (6 bases). V was trimmed by 4 bases and J by 0 bases, leaving 12 bases between them. The CDR3 is 14 amino acids. Per the germline V gene, CDR1 is SQVTM and CDR2 is ANQGSEA. CDR3 bases: TGCAGCGTTGCCAGGGGAGTAGCTAACTATGGCTACACCTTC. This codes for CSVARGVANYGYTF.